The 3 T cell receptor beta chains listed next were all sequenced from one sample in a study of blood T cell repertoires in COVID-19. Repertoires were generated with immunoSEQ multiplex PCR, while TCRdb's copy carries only in-frame clones and drops some. The data show about 200,000 clones, about 86% seen once. The sequencing sample was made of peripheral blood. These receptors came from a woman aged 70-85 years with acute or convalescent COVID-19.

The chain combines TRBV10-3 with TRBJ1-1; 10 bases line up with TRBD1. Germline assignment: CDR1 ENHRY and CDR2 SYGVKD. The length of the CDR3 is 15 residues. The V segment lost 6 bases and the J segment 4 bases; nucleotides outside the gene matches: 8. For the CDR3, the DNA is TGTGCCATCAGAGAGGGGACAGGGGCAGGCACTGAAGCTTTCTTT. Translated, it gives CAIREGTGAGTEAFF.

The rearrangement uses TRBV2 and TRBJ2-7; unclear D gene. This CDR3 has 14 residues. Germline V gene data show CDR1 as SNHLY and CDR2 as FYNNEI. The germline V and J ends were trimmed by 3 bases and 2 bases, with 11 bases remaining between them. The CDR3 nucleotides read TGTGCCAGCAGTGATCCGGGTCCCCCCTACGAGCAGTACTTC. Translation: CASSDPGPPYEQYF.

This clone was found a few times. The chain links TRBV18 to TRBJ2-4, with 8 bases that match TRBD1. The length of the CDR3 is 17 residues. The junction had 10 bases not matched to a gene; V was cut back by 3 bases and J by 3 bases. The germline gives CDR1 KGHSH, CDR2 LQKENI. The CDR3 here is CASSPYDRGEGKNIQYF. The CDR3, as DNA: TGTGCCAGCTCACCCTACGACAGGGGAGAAGGCAAAAACATTCAGTACTTC. The whole variable domain, remainder taken from reference TRBV18 and TRBJ2-4, is NAGVMQNPRHLVRRRGQEARLRCSPMKGHSHVYWYRQLPEEGLKFMVYLQKENIIDESGMPKERFSAEFPKEGPSILRIQQVVRGDSAAYFCASSPYDRGEGKNIQYFGAGTRLSVL.